A selection of T cell receptor beta chains follows, all from one sample in a study of cytomegalovirus exposure and HLA in healthy donors. The method was immunoSEQ multiplex PCR; TCRdb's version includes in-frame clones alone and lacks a portion of them. The data contain approximately 190,000 clones, about 80% of them singletons. The sample was PBMCs. These receptors were collected from a woman between 50 and 59 years old in good health and CMV-seropositive. Each CDR3 is given with its conserved first and last residue. A D gene is named only where the DNA matches it firmly. Where a row states a size, it is once, few, many or the class of an expanded clone; other rows omit it.

abundance: -
j_gene: TRBJ2-7
v_gene: TRBV5-1
d_gene: TRBD2
CDR3nt: TGCGCCAGCAGCACCTTAGCGGGGGGGAGTGGGGAGCAGTACTTC
CDR3aa: CASSTLAGGSGEQYF

abundance: -
j_gene: TRBJ2-7
v_gene: TRBV5-6
d_gene: -
CDR3nt: TGTGCCAGCAGCAAGGGGGGGGACACCTTTTCCTACGAGCAGTACTTC
CDR3aa: CASSKGGDTFSYEQYF

abundance: -
j_gene: TRBJ2-2
v_gene: TRBV6-5
d_gene: -
CDR3nt: TGTGCCGGAGCCATATCGGGCACCGGGGAGCTGTTTTTT
CDR3aa: CAGAISGTGELFF

abundance: few
j_gene: TRBJ2-7
v_gene: TRBV27
d_gene: TRBD2
CDR3nt: TGTGCCAGCAGTACACTAGCGGGGGGAACCTACGAGCAGTACTTC
CDR3aa: CASSTLAGGTYEQYF

abundance: -
j_gene: TRBJ2-5
v_gene: TRBV4-1
d_gene: -
CDR3nt: TGTGCCAGCAGCCCAGGCTCGTGGGCCCAGTACTTC
CDR3aa: CASSPGSWAQYF

abundance: -
j_gene: TRBJ2-7
v_gene: TRBV15
d_gene: -
CDR3nt: TGTGCCACCAGCAGAGACAGGGGCTCCTACGAGCAGTACTTC
CDR3aa: CATSRDRGSYEQYF

abundance: -
j_gene: TRBJ1-2
v_gene: TRBV4-2
d_gene: TRBD1
CDR3nt: TGTGCCAGCAGCCAAGGACAGGGGGATAACTATGGCTACACCTTC
CDR3aa: CASSQGQGDNYGYTF

abundance: -
j_gene: TRBJ2-1
v_gene: TRBV7-3
d_gene: TRBD2
CDR3nt: TGTGCCAGCAGCCCGACTAGCGTTAGTTTGAATGAGCAGTTCTTC
CDR3aa: CASSPTSVSLNEQFF

abundance: once
j_gene: TRBJ2-3
v_gene: TRBV7-3
d_gene: TRBD2
CDR3nt: TGTGCCAGCAGCCCTCAGACTAGCGGGGGGACAGATACGCAGTATTTT
CDR3aa: CASSPQTSGGTDTQYF

abundance: -
j_gene: TRBJ2-3
v_gene: TRBV11-1
d_gene: -
CDR3nt: TGTGCCAGCAGCGACATACAGGGAACCTCAACAGATACGCAGTATTTT
CDR3aa: CASSDIQGTSTDTQYF

abundance: few
j_gene: TRBJ1-1
v_gene: TRBV4-2
d_gene: -
CDR3nt: TGTGCCAGCAGCCAAGACCTCGGGGGACTCGGAGGGACTGAAGCTTTCTTT
CDR3aa: CASSQDLGGLGGTEAFF

abundance: -
j_gene: TRBJ2-5
v_gene: TRBV27
d_gene: TRBD1
CDR3nt: TGTGCCAGCACCCTCGACAGGGACCACCAAGAGACCCAGTACTTC
CDR3aa: CASTLDRDHQETQYF

abundance: -
j_gene: TRBJ1-1
v_gene: TRBV6-6
d_gene: TRBD1
CDR3nt: TGTGCCACCCACAGGGGGAATACTGAAGCTTTCTTT
CDR3aa: CATHRGNTEAFF

abundance: -
j_gene: TRBJ2-2
v_gene: TRBV2
d_gene: -
CDR3nt: TGTGCCAGCAGTGCTAGTTTCGTACCCGGGGAGCTGTTTTTT
CDR3aa: CASSASFVPGELFF

abundance: once
j_gene: TRBJ2-7
v_gene: TRBV4-1
d_gene: -
CDR3nt: TGCGCCAGCAGCCTCGGTAACGAGCAGTACTTC
CDR3aa: CASSLGNEQYF

abundance: -
j_gene: TRBJ2-2
v_gene: TRBV7-3
d_gene: -
CDR3nt: TGTGCCAGCAGCCCGGGACATAGGGACACCGGGGAGCTGTTTTTT
CDR3aa: CASSPGHRDTGELFF

abundance: -
j_gene: TRBJ1-1
v_gene: TRBV19
d_gene: -
CDR3nt: TGTGCCAGTAGTATGCGGCGGTGGGCAGGGGTTACCATGAACACTGAAGCTTTCTTT
CDR3aa: CASSMRRWAGVTMNTEAFF

abundance: -
j_gene: TRBJ1-2
v_gene: TRBV27
d_gene: TRBD1
CDR3nt: TGTGCCAGCAGTTTAACAGGGGCGAACTATGGCTACACCTTC
CDR3aa: CASSLTGANYGYTF

abundance: -
j_gene: TRBJ1-2
v_gene: TRBV5-5
d_gene: TRBD1
CDR3nt: TGTGCCAGCAGCTCTACAGGGGCCGACTATGGCTACACCTTC
CDR3aa: CASSSTGADYGYTF

abundance: few
j_gene: TRBJ2-1
v_gene: TRBV5-1
d_gene: TRBD2
CDR3nt: TGCGCCAGCAGCTTGTCTGGACTAGCAGATGAGCAGTTCTTC
CDR3aa: CASSLSGLADEQFF

abundance: -
j_gene: TRBJ2-7
v_gene: TRBV19
d_gene: -
CDR3nt: TGTGCCAGTAGTGCCCAGGGTAGCTACGAGCAGTACTTC
CDR3aa: CASSAQGSYEQYF

abundance: few
j_gene: TRBJ2-4
v_gene: TRBV5-1
d_gene: TRBD1
CDR3nt: TGCGCCAGCAGCTATGACAGGGTTGACATTCAGTACTTC
CDR3aa: CASSYDRVDIQYF

abundance: once
j_gene: TRBJ1-6
v_gene: TRBV5-6
d_gene: -
CDR3nt: TGTGCCAGCAGCTTGGAGGGCAGGGGTAATTCACCCCTCCACTTT
CDR3aa: CASSLEGRGNSPLHF

abundance: -
j_gene: TRBJ2-5
v_gene: TRBV5-1
d_gene: TRBD2
CDR3nt: TGCGCCAGCAGCTTGCACGCTAGCGGGGGGGAAGAGACCCAGTACTTC
CDR3aa: CASSLHASGGEETQYF

abundance: -
j_gene: TRBJ2-3
v_gene: TRBV10-3
d_gene: TRBD1
CDR3nt: TGTGCCATCAGTGAGTCTAGGGGGCGCACAGATACGCAGTATTTT
CDR3aa: CAISESRGRTDTQYF

abundance: -
j_gene: TRBJ2-5
v_gene: TRBV28
d_gene: TRBD1
CDR3nt: TGTGCCAGCAGTTTATCAGGGGGTTCGGCCCAGTACTTC
CDR3aa: CASSLSGGSAQYF

abundance: -
j_gene: TRBJ2-1
v_gene: TRBV5-1
d_gene: -
CDR3nt: TGCGCCAGCAGCTTGACCGGCAGGGACTACAATGAGCAGTTCTTC
CDR3aa: CASSLTGRDYNEQFF

abundance: once
j_gene: TRBJ2-7
v_gene: TRBV28
d_gene: TRBD1
CDR3nt: TGTGCCAGCACCCTTCAGGGGGCCTACGAGCAGTACTTC
CDR3aa: CASTLQGAYEQYF

abundance: -
j_gene: TRBJ2-7
v_gene: TRBV19
d_gene: TRBD1
CDR3nt: TGTGCCAGTAGCGGGACAGGGTATTCCGGCGAGCAGTACTTC
CDR3aa: CASSGTGYSGEQYF

abundance: -
j_gene: TRBJ1-2
v_gene: TRBV6-1
d_gene: TRBD1
CDR3nt: TGTGCCAGCAGTACAACAGGGGGCGCCGGCTACACCTTC
CDR3aa: CASSTTGGAGYTF

abundance: once
j_gene: TRBJ1-5
v_gene: TRBV6-5
d_gene: -
CDR3nt: TGTGCCAGCAGTATCCGGGAAATTAGCAATCAGCCCCAGCATTTT
CDR3aa: CASSIREISNQPQHF

abundance: -
j_gene: TRBJ2-3
v_gene: TRBV15
d_gene: TRBD2
CDR3nt: TGTGCCACCGGCCCCCAGCCGGCTAGCGGGGGGGCCTGGGATACGCAGTATTTT
CDR3aa: CATGPQPASGGAWDTQYF

abundance: once
j_gene: TRBJ2-3
v_gene: TRBV5-1
d_gene: TRBD1
CDR3nt: TGCGCCAGCAGCCTGACAACAGGGGGCAGAGATACGCAGTATTTT
CDR3aa: CASSLTTGGRDTQYF

abundance: -
j_gene: TRBJ2-7
v_gene: TRBV6-5
d_gene: -
CDR3nt: TGTGCCAGCACGGGAAACACCCACGAGCAGTACTTC
CDR3aa: CASTGNTHEQYF

abundance: -
j_gene: TRBJ2-6
v_gene: TRBV5-1
d_gene: TRBD1
CDR3nt: TGCGCCAGCCGACAGGGATTTCCCGGGGCCAACGTCCTGACTTTC
CDR3aa: CASRQGFPGANVLTF

abundance: -
j_gene: TRBJ2-7
v_gene: TRBV18
d_gene: -
CDR3nt: TGTGCCAGCTCACTCAGACTTCCCCCGGGGGACGAGCAGTACTTC
CDR3aa: CASSLRLPPGDEQYF

abundance: -
j_gene: TRBJ2-2
v_gene: TRBV7-9
d_gene: -
CDR3nt: TGTGCCAGCAGCCATGGACAGGGGGAGCTGTTTTTT
CDR3aa: CASSHGQGELFF

abundance: -
j_gene: TRBJ1-3
v_gene: TRBV15
d_gene: TRBD1
CDR3nt: TGTGCCACCAGTCGGGGACAGATGACCTCTGGAAACACCATATATTTT
CDR3aa: CATSRGQMTSGNTIYF

abundance: -
j_gene: TRBJ1-2
v_gene: TRBV2
d_gene: -
CDR3nt: TGTGCCAGCAGTGCTCAGGGTGCGGACTATGGCTACACCTTC
CDR3aa: CASSAQGADYGYTF

abundance: -
j_gene: TRBJ2-7
v_gene: TRBV6-5
d_gene: -
CDR3nt: TGTGCCAGCAGTTATAACAGGTTGGAGGGCTCCTACGAGCAGTACTTC
CDR3aa: CASSYNRLEGSYEQYF

abundance: few
j_gene: TRBJ1-3
v_gene: TRBV7-2
d_gene: -
CDR3nt: TGTGCCAGCAGCCAAGAGGGTCGCTCTGGAAACACCATATATTTT
CDR3aa: CASSQEGRSGNTIYF

abundance: -
j_gene: TRBJ2-7
v_gene: TRBV6-6
d_gene: TRBD1
CDR3nt: TGTGCCAGCAGCCAACGCGACAGGGGCCGCTCCTACGAGCAGTACTTC
CDR3aa: CASSQRDRGRSYEQYF

abundance: once
j_gene: TRBJ2-1
v_gene: TRBV28
d_gene: TRBD2
CDR3nt: TGTGCCAGCAGTTTAGAGACTAGCGGGGGGCCCTACAATGAGCAGTTCTTC
CDR3aa: CASSLETSGGPYNEQFF

abundance: -
j_gene: TRBJ2-3
v_gene: TRBV5-8
d_gene: TRBD1
CDR3nt: TGTGCCAGCAGCTTGCGCAGGGGGCGGGATACGCAGTATTTT
CDR3aa: CASSLRRGRDTQYF

abundance: few
j_gene: TRBJ2-6
v_gene: TRBV4-3
d_gene: -
CDR3nt: TGCGCCAGCAGCATCAGTGCCCCCAGGGTGGGTGGGGCCAACGTCCTGACTTTC
CDR3aa: CASSISAPRVGGANVLTF

abundance: -
j_gene: TRBJ1-5
v_gene: TRBV9
d_gene: TRBD1
CDR3nt: TGTGCCAGCAGCGTGGGACAGGGGAACAATCAGCCCCAGCATTTT
CDR3aa: CASSVGQGNNQPQHF

abundance: -
j_gene: TRBJ1-1
v_gene: TRBV11-3
d_gene: -
CDR3nt: TGTGCCAGCAGCTCTACCTTTTACACTGAAGCTTTCTTT
CDR3aa: CASSSTFYTEAFF

abundance: -
j_gene: TRBJ2-3
v_gene: TRBV4-1
d_gene: TRBD2
CDR3nt: TGCGCCAGCGGACCAGCGGGGGCCACTGCAGATACGCAGTATTTT
CDR3aa: CASGPAGATADTQYF

abundance: -
j_gene: TRBJ1-2
v_gene: TRBV7-9
d_gene: -
CDR3nt: TGTGCCAGCAGCTTAGGGGAGGATGGCTACACCTTC
CDR3aa: CASSLGEDGYTF

abundance: few
j_gene: TRBJ1-5
v_gene: TRBV4-1
d_gene: -
CDR3nt: TGCGCCAGCGCCCTTACAGGGCCCAATCAGCCCCAGCATTTT
CDR3aa: CASALTGPNQPQHF

abundance: -
j_gene: TRBJ2-5
v_gene: TRBV9
d_gene: TRBD1
CDR3nt: TGTGCCAGCAGCGCCCGGACAGGGGAAGAGACCCAGTACTTC
CDR3aa: CASSARTGEETQYF

abundance: -
j_gene: TRBJ2-1
v_gene: TRBV6-5
d_gene: -
CDR3nt: TGTGCCAGCAGGGGGAGGAATTTGGAGGACAATGAGCAGTTCTTC
CDR3aa: CASRGRNLEDNEQFF

abundance: -
j_gene: TRBJ1-5
v_gene: TRBV7-8
d_gene: TRBD1
CDR3nt: TGTGCCAGCAGCGTTGACAGGGGAGGGGGAAGCAATCAGCCCCAGCATTTT
CDR3aa: CASSVDRGGGSNQPQHF

abundance: -
j_gene: TRBJ2-7
v_gene: TRBV5-4
d_gene: -
CDR3nt: TGTGCCAGCAGCTCCTGGCAGGGGGGATCCTACGAGCAGTACTTC
CDR3aa: CASSSWQGGSYEQYF

abundance: -
j_gene: TRBJ2-7
v_gene: TRBV6-1
d_gene: -
CDR3nt: TGTGCCAGCAGGGGGACATCTTACGAGCAGTACTTC
CDR3aa: CASRGTSYEQYF

abundance: once
j_gene: TRBJ2-1
v_gene: TRBV6-6
d_gene: TRBD1
CDR3nt: TGTGCCAGCACCGGGACAGGGGGGGTCAATGAGCAGTTCTTC
CDR3aa: CASTGTGGVNEQFF